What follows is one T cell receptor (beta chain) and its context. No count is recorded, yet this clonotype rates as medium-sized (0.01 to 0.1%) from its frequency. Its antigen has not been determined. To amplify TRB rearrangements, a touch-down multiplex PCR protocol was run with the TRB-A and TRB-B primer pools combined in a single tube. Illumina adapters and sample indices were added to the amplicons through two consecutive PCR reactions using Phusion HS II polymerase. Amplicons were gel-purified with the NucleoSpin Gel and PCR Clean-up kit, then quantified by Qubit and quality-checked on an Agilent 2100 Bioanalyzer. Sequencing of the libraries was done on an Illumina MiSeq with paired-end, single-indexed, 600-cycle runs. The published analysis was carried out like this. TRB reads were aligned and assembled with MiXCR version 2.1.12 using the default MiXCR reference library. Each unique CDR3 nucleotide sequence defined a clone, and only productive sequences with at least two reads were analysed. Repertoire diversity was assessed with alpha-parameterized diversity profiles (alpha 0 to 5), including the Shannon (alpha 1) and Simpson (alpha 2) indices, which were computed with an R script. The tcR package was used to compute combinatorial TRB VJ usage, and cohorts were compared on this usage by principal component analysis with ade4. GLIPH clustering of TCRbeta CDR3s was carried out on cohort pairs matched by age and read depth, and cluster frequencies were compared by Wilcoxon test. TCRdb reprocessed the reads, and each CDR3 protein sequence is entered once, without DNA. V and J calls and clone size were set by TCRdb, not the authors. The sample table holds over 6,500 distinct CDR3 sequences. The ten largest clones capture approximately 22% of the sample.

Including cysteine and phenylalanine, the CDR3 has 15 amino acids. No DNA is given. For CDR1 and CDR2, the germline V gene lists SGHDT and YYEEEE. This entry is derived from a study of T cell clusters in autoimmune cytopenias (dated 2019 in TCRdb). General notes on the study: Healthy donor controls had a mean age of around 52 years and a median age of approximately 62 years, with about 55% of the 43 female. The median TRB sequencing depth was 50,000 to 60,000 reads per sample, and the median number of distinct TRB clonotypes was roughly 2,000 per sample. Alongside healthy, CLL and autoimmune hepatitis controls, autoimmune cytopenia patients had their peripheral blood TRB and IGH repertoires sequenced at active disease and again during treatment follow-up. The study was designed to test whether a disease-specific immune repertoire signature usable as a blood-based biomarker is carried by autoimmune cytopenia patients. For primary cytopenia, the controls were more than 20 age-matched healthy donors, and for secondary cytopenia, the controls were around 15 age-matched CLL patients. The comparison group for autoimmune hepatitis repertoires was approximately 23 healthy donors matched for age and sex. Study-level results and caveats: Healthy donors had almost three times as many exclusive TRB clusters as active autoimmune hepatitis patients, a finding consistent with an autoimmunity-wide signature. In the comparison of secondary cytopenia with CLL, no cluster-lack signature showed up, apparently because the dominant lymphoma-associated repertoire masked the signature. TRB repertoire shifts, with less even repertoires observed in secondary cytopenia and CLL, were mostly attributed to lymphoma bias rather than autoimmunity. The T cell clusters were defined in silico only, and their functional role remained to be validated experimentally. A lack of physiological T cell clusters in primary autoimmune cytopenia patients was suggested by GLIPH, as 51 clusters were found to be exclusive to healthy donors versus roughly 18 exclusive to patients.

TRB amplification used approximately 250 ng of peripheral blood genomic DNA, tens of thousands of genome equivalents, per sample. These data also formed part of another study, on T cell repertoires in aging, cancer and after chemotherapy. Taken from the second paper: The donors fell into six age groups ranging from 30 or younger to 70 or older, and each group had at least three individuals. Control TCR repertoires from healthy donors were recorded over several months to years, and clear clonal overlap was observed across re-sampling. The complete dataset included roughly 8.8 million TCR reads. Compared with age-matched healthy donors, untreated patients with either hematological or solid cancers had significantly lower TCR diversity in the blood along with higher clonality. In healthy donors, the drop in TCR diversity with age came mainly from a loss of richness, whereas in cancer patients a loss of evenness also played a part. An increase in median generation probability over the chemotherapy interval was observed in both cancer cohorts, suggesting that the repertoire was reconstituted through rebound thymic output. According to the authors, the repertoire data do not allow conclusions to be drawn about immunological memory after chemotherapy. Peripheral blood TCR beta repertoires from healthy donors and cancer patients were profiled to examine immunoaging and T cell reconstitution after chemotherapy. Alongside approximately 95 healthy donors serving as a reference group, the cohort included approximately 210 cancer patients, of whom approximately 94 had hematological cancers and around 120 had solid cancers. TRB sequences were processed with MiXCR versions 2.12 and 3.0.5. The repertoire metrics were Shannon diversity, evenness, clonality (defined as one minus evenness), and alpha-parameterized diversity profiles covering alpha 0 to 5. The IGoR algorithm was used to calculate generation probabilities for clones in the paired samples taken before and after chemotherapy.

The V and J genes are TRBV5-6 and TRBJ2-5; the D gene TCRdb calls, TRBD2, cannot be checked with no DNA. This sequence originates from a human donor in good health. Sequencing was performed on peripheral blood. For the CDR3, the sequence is CASSLFNGGGETQYF.